This T cell receptor beta chain was captured by sequencing in a study of cytomegalovirus exposure and HLA in healthy donors. Whole-study findings and limits: Because they were indistinguishable, some V segments, including TRBV6-2 and TRBV6-3, were excluded. Through in vitro validation, three CMV-associated chains were shown to be specific for CMV antigens. Most subjects' HLA-A and HLA-B alleles were reportedly predicted from TCR beta sequences. Per a prior analysis, the majority of TCR beta V segments were productive roughly 90% or roughly 30% of the time.

This clone was seen a handful of times. The antigen remains undetermined. Germline CDR1 SEHNR, CDR2 FQNEAQ (reference sequence). V lost 4 bases and J lost 8; bases outside the gene matches: 14. CDR3 length equals 17 residues. Primers: 60 Vbeta forward and 13 Jbeta reverse. Assay: immunoSEQ multiplex PCR; the TCRdb copy retains only in-frame clones and omits some. Found here are over 95,000 clones, 74% of them singletons; the top ten hold around 2%. The clonotype comes from a human donor in good health. Sequencing input: PBMCs. The rearrangement uses TRBV7-9 and TRBJ2-2; 9 bases are a match to TRBD1. The chain's CDR3 is CASSSAQQGASTGELFF. The CDR3 DNA sequence: TGTGCCAGCAGCTCAGCTCAACAGGGGGCATCAACGGGGGAGCTGTTTTTT.